One sample yielded the 31 T cell receptor beta chains listed below, sequenced in a study of blood T cell repertoires in COVID-19. Some clones are missing from TCRdb's copy, which holds only in-frame ones; the method was immunoSEQ multiplex PCR. The table lists tens of thousands of clones, 89% of them singletons. The sample comprised peripheral blood. The receptors originated from a human donor in a cohort sampled during active COVID-19.

The chain links TRBV2 to TRBJ1-1; the D gene is possibly TRBD1 (6 bases). Looked up from germline, CDR1 is SNHLY and CDR2 is FYNNEI. The CDR3 is 17 residues long. Trimming took 7 bases from V and 5 from J, leaving 26 bases between them. CDR3 sequence reads: CASTDWEWIQGGTEAFF. CDR3 nucleotides: TGTGCCAGCACCGACTGGGAATGGATACAGGGTGGGACTGAAGCTTTCTTT. Based on the CDR3 plus reference TRBV2 and TRBJ1-1, the full variable domain is EPEVTQTPSHQVTQMGQEVILRCVPISNHLYFYWYRQILGQKVEFLVSFYNNEISEKSEIFDDQFSVERPDGSNFTLKIRSTKLEDSAMYFCASTDWEWIQGGTEAFFGQGTRLTVV.

The rearrangement uses TRBV28 and TRBJ1-2, with a tentative D call TRBD1 (6 bases). This CDR3 has 13 amino acids. Germline CDR1 reads MDHEN; CDR2 reads SYDVKM. V shed 2 bases and J shed 6 bases, with 10 bases lying between them. The chain's CDR3 is CASSLDTGNGYTF. In nucleotides, the CDR3 is TGTGCCAGCAGTTTAGACACAGGGAATGGCTACACCTTC.

The chain has TRBV4-1 and TRBJ1-4, with 8 positions matching TRBD1. Germline CDR1 MGHRA, CDR2 YSYEKL. The CDR3 is 18 residues long. V lost 0 bases and J lost 4; bases outside the gene matches: 10. In DNA form, the CDR3 reads TGCGCCAGCAGCCAAGAAGATGACAGGGGAGGACATAATGAAAAACTGTTTTTT. Encoded protein: CASSQEDDRGGHNEKLFF.

The chain couples TRBV5-6 to TRBJ1-4, with 7 nucleotides matching TRBD1. Germline CDR1 is SGHDT and CDR2 is YYEEEE. Losses at the gene ends were 0 bases for V and 3 bases for J; bases not matched to a gene: 5. The length of the CDR3 is 16 residues. The CDR3 DNA is TGTGCCAGCAGCTTGGACAGGGGATCTGCTAATGAAAAACTGTTTTTT. Translating it yields CASSLDRGSANEKLFF. Combining the CDR3 with reference TRBV5-6 and TRBJ1-4 gives the whole variable domain DAGVTQSPTHLIKTRGQQVTLRCSPKSGHDTVSWYQQALGQGPQFIFQYYEEEERQRGNFPDRFSGHQFPNYSSELNVNALLLGDSALYLCASSLDRGSANEKLFFGSGTQLSVL.

The J gene is TRBJ1-1, the V gene TRBV21-1; TRBD1, the table's D call, was not compared with the DNA. TRBV21-1 is a listed pseudogene. The CDR3 length is 18 residues. The DNA for the CDR3 is TGTGCCAGCAGCAAAGCGTGCCGACCAGGGGCGGGGAACACTGAAGCTTTCTTT. This gives the protein CASSKACRPGAGNTEAFF.

The genes are TRBV19 and TRBJ1-1; 10 bases fit TRBD1. CDR3 size: 13 residues. V lost 7 bases to trimming and J lost 8 bases; unmatched junction nucleotides: 7. Germline CDR1 and CDR2: LNHDA and SQIVND (reference sequence). This chain's CDR3 is CASKSGQGGEAFF. The CDR3 coding sequence is TGTGCCAGTAAATCCGGACAGGGGGGAGAAGCTTTCTTT.

V usage is TRBV5-6 and J usage is TRBJ1-2, with TRBD1 matching over 8 bases. V shed 6 bases, J shed 7 bases, and the junction held 8 bases outside the gene matches. CDR1 is SGHDT and CDR2 is YYEEEE in the germline V gene. This CDR3 comprises 13 residues. The CDR3: CASNIGQGSGYTF. CDR3 nucleotides: TGTGCCAGCAACATAGGACAGGGCTCTGGCTACACCTTC.

This chain links TRBV5-6 with TRBJ1-3; TRBD1 aligns across 7 bases. V dropped 0 bases and J dropped 0; count of bases not matched to a gene: 3. Germline CDR1 SGHDT, CDR2 YYEEEE. CDR3 length: 16 amino acids. The CDR3: CASSLEGASSGNTIYF. DNA for the CDR3: TGTGCCAGCAGCTTGGAGGGGGCAAGCTCTGGAAACACCATATATTTT.

This sequence joins TRBV18 and TRBJ1-1; D perhaps matches TRBD1 (5 bases). Looked up from germline, CDR1 is KGHSH and CDR2 is LQKENI. The CDR3 is 13 amino acids. V dropped 2 bases and J dropped 4 bases, with 8 bases sitting between them. Here the CDR3 reads CASSPSGATEAFF. CDR3 DNA: TGTGCCAGCTCACCAAGTGGGGCCACTGAAGCTTTCTTT.

The chain joins TRBV3-1 (or the pseudogene TRBV3-2) to TRBJ1-5; 8 positions match TRBD1. Trimming cost V 4 bases and J 1 base; bases outside gene matches: 0. The CDR3 loop spans 14 amino acids. Germline CDR1 reads LGHDT; CDR2 reads YNNKEL (reference sequence). In DNA, the CDR3 is TGTGCCAGCAGCCGACAGGGGAGCAATCAGCCCCAGCATTTT. Translated, it gives CASSRQGSNQPQHF.

This chain uses TRBV11-2 with TRBJ1-1, with 8 bases that match TRBD1. Germline values: CDR1 SGHAT, CDR2 FQNNGV. The V segment lost 2 bases and the J segment 6 bases; nucleotides outside the gene matches: 5. The CDR3 has 14 residues. Here the CDR3 reads CASSLLRTGPEAFF. CDR3 DNA: TGTGCCAGCAGCTTACTCCGGACAGGGCCTGAAGCTTTCTTT.

The chain links TRBV7-9 to TRBJ1-2, with D tentatively TRBD1 (5 bases). Germline assignment: CDR1 SEHNR and CDR2 FQNEAQ (reference sequence). Trimming removed 5 bases from V and 2 bases from J, with 12 bases in between. The CDR3 runs 14 residues. The CDR3 DNA reads TGTGCCAGCAGCCCTACGGGGGGGAACTATGGCTACACCTTC. Translating it yields CASSPTGGNYGYTF.

The chain couples TRBV4-1 to TRBJ2-6; D is undetermined. The germline V and J ends were trimmed by 2 bases and 5 bases, with 16 bases remaining between them. Germline assignment: CDR1 MGHRA and CDR2 YSYEKL. The CDR3 has 17 amino acids. The CDR3 sequence is CASSQQRMETRANVLTF. CDR3 nucleotide sequence: TGCGCCAGCAGCCAACAAAGGATGGAGACCCGGGCCAACGTCCTGACTTTC.

The chain joins TRBV4-3 to TRBJ1-2; weak D call: TRBD1 (5 bases). Germline V gene sequence: CDR1 LGHNA, CDR2 YSLEER. Trimming took off 4 bases at V and 5 bases at J, with 23 bases between the two ends. This CDR3 is built from 17 residues. Written as DNA, the CDR3 is TGCGCCAGCAGCCTAGAATCCGGGACTCTTGCCACTTATGGCTACACCTTC. Protein: CASSLESGTLATYGYTF.

Written as DNA, the CDR3 is TGCGCCAGCAGCCTCATTCCCGGGACAGGGGGGAACTATGGCTACACCTTC. The encoded protein is CASSLIPGTGGNYGYTF. The genes are TRBV4-1 and TRBJ1-2, with 11 bases that match TRBD1. From germline, CDR1 is MGHRA and CDR2 YSYEKL. This CDR3 contains 17 residues. J lost 2 bases, V lost 4 bases, and 9 bases had no gene match.

The V call is TRBV4-3, the J call TRBJ1-1; 7 bases fit TRBD1. The CDR3 is 14 amino acids. Per germline, CDR1 LGHNA and CDR2 YSLEER. J gave up 4 bases and V 4 bases, and 6 bases lay outside the gene matches. The CDR3 region is CASSPKPGGTEAFF. CDR3 in DNA: TGCGCCAGCAGCCCTAAACCAGGGGGCACTGAAGCTTTCTTT.

CDR3 residues: CAREDRASYNSPLHF. The CDR3 DNA sequence: TGTGCCAGAGAGGACAGGGCGAGCTATAATTCACCCCTCCACTTT. The chain carries TRBV2 and TRBJ1-6; 8 bases are shared with TRBD1. The CDR3 has 15 amino acids. Trimming cost V 9 bases and J 3 bases; bases outside gene matches: 7. Germline-derived CDR1 and CDR2 are SNHLY and FYNNEI.

This clone came up once. The chain joins TRBV5-1 to TRBJ1-2; TRBD1 agrees at 7 bases. Germline-derived CDR1 and CDR2 are SGHRS and YFSETQ. The CDR3 extends over 16 amino acids. V lost 3 bases to trimming and J lost 2 bases; unmatched junction nucleotides: 10. The CDR3 spells CASSSIGTGANYGYTF. DNA of the CDR3: TGCGCCAGCAGCTCCATAGGCACAGGGGCCAACTATGGCTACACCTTC. Using reference TRBV5-1 and TRBJ1-2 for the parts outside the CDR3, the full variable domain is KAGVTQTPRYLIKTRGQQVTLSCSPISGHRSVSWYQQTPGQGLQFLFEYFSETQRNKGNFPGRFSGRQFSNSRSEMNVSTLELGDSALYLCASSSIGTGANYGYTFGSGTRLTVV.

This chain joins TRBV9 and TRBJ1-2, with 12 bases aligning to TRBD1. V was clipped by 3 bases and J by 5 bases; unmatched bases: 5. CDR1 is SGDLS, CDR2 YYNGEE, per germline. The CDR3 covers 15 residues. CDR3 in DNA: TGTGCCAGCAGCGCGGGACAGGGGGCCAGGTATGGCTACACCTTC. Protein sequence: CASSAGQGARYGYTF.

The chain has TRBV7-6 and TRBJ2-3; TRBD1 matches 11 bases. From germline, CDR1 is SGHVS and CDR2 FNYEAQ. This CDR3 region has 16 residues. Trimming took 5 bases from V and 4 from J; bases not matched to a gene: 8. The CDR3 loop reads CASSPKGGQGADTQYF. The CDR3 bases are TGTGCCAGCAGCCCCAAAGGGGGACAGGGGGCAGATACGCAGTATTTT.

The V and J genes are TRBV5-1 and TRBJ1-2, with a tentative D call TRBD1 (6 bases). This CDR3 has 14 amino acids. Germline CDR1 and CDR2: SGHRS and YFSETQ. The germline V and J ends were trimmed by 0 bases and 2 bases, with 8 bases remaining between them. CDR3 protein: CASSLAGTNYGYTF. CDR3 coding DNA: TGCGCCAGCAGCTTGGCCGGGACAAACTATGGCTACACCTTC.

The chain uses TRBV3-1 (or the pseudogene TRBV3-2) and TRBJ2-5, with D tentatively TRBD1 (6 bases). The CDR3 covers 13 residues. Germline CDR1 LGHDT, CDR2 YNNKEL (reference sequence). Trimming pared 1 base from V and 7 bases from J, leaving 10 bases between. The DNA of the CDR3 is TGTGCCAGCAGCCAAGCCGAACAGGGGACCCAGTACTTC. Protein product: CASSQAEQGTQYF.

The chain is built from TRBV6-5 and TRBJ1-1; 7 bases are shared with TRBD1. The germline gives CDR1 MNHEY, CDR2 SVGAGI. The CDR3 sequence is 15 residues long. J gave up 1 base and V 7 bases, and 9 bases lay outside the gene matches. Here the CDR3 reads CASKFTTGWNTEAFF. CDR3 coding DNA: TGTGCCAGCAAGTTTACGACAGGGTGGAACACTGAAGCTTTCTTT.

The chain has TRBV4-3 and TRBJ2-7; 8 nucleotides align to TRBD1. The CDR3 loop spans 15 amino acids. The trim removed 1 base at V and 0 bases at J, leaving 2 bases unmatched. CDR1 and CDR2 from the germline V gene are LGHNA and YSLEER. The CDR3 bases are TGCGCCAGCAGCCAAGGGACAGGGCACTCCTACGAGCAGTACTTC. Residues: CASSQGTGHSYEQYF.

The chain joins TRBV4-1 to TRBJ2-7, with 8 bases identical to TRBD1. Trimming at V came to 3 bases and at J to 5 bases, leaving 9 bases not matched to a gene. CDR3 length: 15 amino acids. Per the germline V gene, CDR1 is MGHRA and CDR2 is YSYEKL. This CDR3 reads CASSHRETGDNEQYF. As DNA, the CDR3 is TGCGCCAGCAGCCACAGGGAGACAGGGGACAACGAGCAGTACTTC.

Only one count was recorded for this clone. The V gene is TRBV6-5, the J gene TRBJ1-2; D is undetermined. The CDR3 has 12 residues. V lost 6 bases to trimming and J lost 7 bases, with 12 bases between them. Germline V gene sequence: CDR1 MNHEY, CDR2 SVGAGI. Here the CDR3 reads CASSAGGSGYTF. The CDR3 nucleotides read TGTGCCAGCAGCGCGGGAGGGTCTGGCTACACCTTC.

V and J are TRBV3-1 (or the pseudogene TRBV3-2) and TRBJ2-7; possible D gene TRBD2, 5 bases. The CDR3 is 12 amino acids. Trimming pared 4 bases from V and 3 bases from J, leaving 7 bases between. Per germline, CDR1 LGHDT and CDR2 YNNKEL (reference sequence). The CDR3 spells CASSPRGYEQYF. CDR3 in DNA: TGTGCCAGCAGCCCTCGGGGCTACGAGCAGTACTTC.

V usage is TRBV28 and J usage is TRBJ2-1; D is possibly TRBD1 (5 bases). Germline assignment: CDR1 MDHEN and CDR2 SYDVKM. Trimming took 2 bases from V and 8 from J, leaving 13 bases between them. This CDR3 region has 14 residues. The CDR3 here is CASSLNRFLDEQFF. CDR3 DNA: TGTGCCAGCAGTTTAAACAGGTTTTTAGATGAGCAGTTCTTC.

CDR3 nucleotides: TGCGCCAGCAGCCAAGCCGCCGGTTCCTACGAGCAGTACTTC. Protein sequence: CASSQAAGSYEQYF. This chain uses TRBV4-1 with TRBJ2-7, with no clear D. Germline-derived CDR1 and CDR2 are MGHRA and YSYEKL. The V end was cut by 1 base, the J end by 1 base, with 8 bases between. This CDR3 comprises 14 residues.

In this sample, this clone turned up once. This chain's CDR3 is CASSLGSLNTEAFF. The CDR3 DNA is TGTGCCAGCTCCCTAGGCAGCTTGAACACTGAAGCTTTCTTT. The chain employs TRBV6-5 and TRBJ1-1; D is unresolved. The CDR3 has 14 amino acids. V dropped 8 bases and J dropped 0 bases, with 13 bases sitting between them. CDR1 and CDR2 (germline): MNHEY, SVGAGI.

This chain joins TRBV5-1 and TRBJ2-7; TRBD2 might be the D (5 bases). Trimming cost V 0 bases and J 1 base, with 11 bases left between them. The CDR3 consists of 15 residues. The germline CDR1 and CDR2 sequences are SGHRS and YFSETQ. CDR3 region: CASSLAGVSSYEQYF. In DNA, the CDR3 is TGCGCCAGCAGCTTGGCCGGGGTGTCGTCCTACGAGCAGTACTTC.